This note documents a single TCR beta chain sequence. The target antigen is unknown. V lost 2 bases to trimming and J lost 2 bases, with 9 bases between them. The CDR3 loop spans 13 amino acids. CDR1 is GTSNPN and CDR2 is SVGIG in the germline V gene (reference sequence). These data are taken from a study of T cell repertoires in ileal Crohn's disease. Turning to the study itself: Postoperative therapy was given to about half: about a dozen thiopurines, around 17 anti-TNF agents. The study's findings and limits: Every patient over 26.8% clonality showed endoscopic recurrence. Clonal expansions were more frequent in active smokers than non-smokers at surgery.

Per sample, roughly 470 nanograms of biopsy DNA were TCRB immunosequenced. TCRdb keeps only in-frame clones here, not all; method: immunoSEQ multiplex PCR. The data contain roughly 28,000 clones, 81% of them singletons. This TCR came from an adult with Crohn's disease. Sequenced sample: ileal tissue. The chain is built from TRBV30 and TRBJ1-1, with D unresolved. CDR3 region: CAWSRHFNTEAFF. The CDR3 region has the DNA TGTGCCTGGAGTAGACACTTCAACACTGAAGCTTTCTTT.